This T cell receptor beta chain was observed in a study of beta chain features in type 1 diabetes. Investigators reverse transcribed all isolated RNA, so they sequenced expressed TCRB transcripts. Data came from immunoSEQ multiplex PCR; TCRdb stores just in-frame clones and leaves some out. The data contain 350,000 to 450,000 clones, more than 12% of them singletons. The sample comprised naive CD4+ T cells from blood. The sequence derives from a woman in her late teens or twenties in good health.

CDR3 coding DNA: TGTGCCTGGAGTTACGGACAGGGGCGATATGGCTACACCTTC. This gives the protein CAWSYGQGRYGYTF. The J gene is TRBJ1-2, the V gene TRBV30, with 9 bases identical to TRBD1. J lost 5 bases, V lost 2 bases, and 6 bases had no gene match. Per the germline V gene, CDR1 is GTSNPN and CDR2 is SVGIG (reference sequence). This CDR3 is 14 amino acids long. Supplemented by reference TRBV30 and TRBJ1-2, the full variable domain reads SQTIHQWPATLVQPVGSPLSLECTVEGTSNPNLYWYRQAAGRGLQLLFYSVGIGQISSEVPQNLSASRPQDRQFILSSKKLLLSDSGFYLCAWSYGQGRYGYTFGSGTRLTVV.